Listed below are T cell receptor beta chains from one sample, sequenced in a study of blood T cell repertoires in COVID-19. Here immunoSEQ multiplex PCR was the method, and the copy in TCRdb shows in-frame clones only, minus some. The data show some 130,000 clones, around 89% seen once. The sequencing sample was made of peripheral blood. All receptors derive from a man aged 55 to 70 with COVID-19, enrolled during active disease. Each CDR3 is given with its conserved first and last residue. A D gene is named only where the DNA matches it firmly. A row's size may be missing; if present it is once, few, many or a size class.

V gene,J gene,D gene,clone size,CDR3 protein,CDR3 DNA
TRBV6-5,TRBJ1-1,-,-,CASNLQGVNTEAFF,TGTGCCAGCAACCTCCAGGGCGTGAACACTGAAGCTTTCTTT
TRBV5-5,TRBJ2-2,-,-,CASSWRGGGYSNTGELFF,TGTGCCAGCAGCTGGAGAGGCGGGGGCTACTCGAACACCGGGGAGCTGTTTTTT
TRBV2,TRBJ1-1,TRBD1,once,CASKRGHTEAFF,TGTGCCAGCAAGAGGGGGCACACTGAAGCTTTCTTT
TRBV5-1,TRBJ2-7,TRBD1,-,CASSSTPGQGMDEQYF,TGCGCCAGCAGCTCTACTCCGGGACAGGGCATGGACGAGCAGTACTTC
TRBV12-3/TRBV12-4,TRBJ2-3,-,-,CASTMTRDTQYF,TGTGCCAGCACCATGACTAGAGATACGCAGTATTTT
TRBV24-1,TRBJ2-2,-,-,CATSGWQVTNTGELFF,TGTGCCACCAGTGGTTGGCAGGTCACGAACACCGGGGAGCTGTTTTTT
TRBV7-2,TRBJ2-7,TRBD1,-,CASKTGGSEQYF,TGTGCCAGCAAAACAGGGGGCTCCGAGCAGTACTTC
TRBV9,TRBJ1-4,TRBD1,-,CASSPGDRGLNEKLFF,TGTGCCAGCAGCCCAGGGGACAGGGGGCTTAATGAAAAACTGTTTTTT
TRBV5-1,TRBJ2-2,TRBD2,-,CASSSSGGASNTGELFF,TGCGCCAGCAGCTCTAGCGGGGGGGCCTCTAACACCGGGGAGCTGTTTTTT
TRBV15,TRBJ2-2,TRBD1,-,CATSRGQRNTGELFF,TGTGCCACCAGCAGGGGACAGCGGAACACCGGGGAGCTGTTTTTT
TRBV28,TRBJ1-4,-,-,CASSLVETATNEKLFF,TGTGCCAGCAGTTTGGTTGAGACAGCAACTAATGAAAAACTGTTTTTT
TRBV18,TRBJ2-5,-,many,CASLHEQETQYF,TGTGCCAGCTTACACGAACAAGAGACCCAGTACTTC
TRBV6-1,TRBJ2-7,TRBD1,-,CASSESKHRGEQYF,TGTGCCAGCAGTGAATCCAAGCACAGGGGCGAGCAGTACTTC
TRBV15,TRBJ1-1,TRBD1,few,CATSRGGQGVTEAFF,TGTGCCACCAGCAGGGGGGGACAGGGGGTTACTGAAGCTTTCTTT
TRBV4-2,TRBJ1-3,-,-,CASSQAGGSGNTIYF,TGTGCCAGCAGCCAAGCCGGAGGCTCTGGAAACACCATATATTTT
TRBV6-5,TRBJ1-2,-,-,CASSYLTGLRGYTF,TGTGCCAGCAGTTACTTGACAGGCCTCCGTGGCTACACCTTC
TRBV6-6,TRBJ2-1,-,-,CASRSGVEQFF,TGTGCCAGCCGATCCGGGGTTGAGCAGTTCTTC
TRBV7-8,TRBJ2-7,-,-,CASSFQPQGYEQYF,TGTGCCAGCAGCTTCCAACCACAGGGTTACGAGCAGTACTTC
TRBV15,TRBJ2-7,-,once,CATSRDRGRYEQYF,TGTGCCACCAGCAGAGATCGAGGGAGGTACGAGCAGTACTTC
TRBV9,TRBJ2-1,-,-,CASSVGGGENNEQFF,TGTGCCAGCAGCGTAGGGGGCGGGGAAAACAATGAGCAGTTCTTC
TRBV9,TRBJ1-6,TRBD1,-,CASSVGPSGTGSNSPLHF,TGTGCCAGCAGCGTAGGCCCGAGCGGGACAGGGTCGAATTCACCCCTCCACTTT
TRBV25-1,TRBJ2-3,TRBD2,-,CASSELAGFTDTQYF,TGTGCCAGCAGTGAACTAGCGGGCTTCACAGATACGCAGTATTTT
TRBV7-7,TRBJ1-4,TRBD1,-,CASIQRPDRGANEKLFF,TGTGCTAGCATACAACGGCCGGACAGGGGAGCTAATGAAAAACTGTTTTTT
TRBV6-1,TRBJ2-7,TRBD1,-,CASSDLTGASYEQYF,TGTGCCAGCAGTGATTTGACAGGGGCCTCCTACGAGCAGTACTTC
TRBV10-3,TRBJ1-1,-,few,CAISEGQGMNTEAFF,TGTGCCATCAGCGAGGGTCAGGGAATGAACACTGAAGCTTTCTTT
TRBV12-3/TRBV12-4,TRBJ1-2,-,-,CASARVQGRGYTF,TGTGCCAGCGCCCGGGTCCAGGGCCGTGGCTACACCTTC